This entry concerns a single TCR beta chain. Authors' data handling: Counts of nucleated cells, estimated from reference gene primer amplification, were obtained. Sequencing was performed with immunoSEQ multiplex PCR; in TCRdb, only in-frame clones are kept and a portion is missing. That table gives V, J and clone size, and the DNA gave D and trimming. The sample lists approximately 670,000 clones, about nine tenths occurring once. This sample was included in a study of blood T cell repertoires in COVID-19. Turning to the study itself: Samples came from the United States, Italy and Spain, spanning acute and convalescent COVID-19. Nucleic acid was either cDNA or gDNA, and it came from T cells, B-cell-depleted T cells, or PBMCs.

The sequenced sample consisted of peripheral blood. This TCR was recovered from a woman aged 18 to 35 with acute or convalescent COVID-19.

For the CDR3, the DNA is TGTGCCAGCAGCTTGCCCCAGAAAAAGAACACTGAAGCTTTCTTT. It encodes CASSLPQKKNTEAFF. V gene TRBV5-5 combines with J gene TRBJ1-1; no reliable D call. Germline V gene data show CDR1 as SGHKS and CDR2 as YYEKEE (reference sequence). V was shortened by 1 base and J by 1 base, with 11 bases between the two germline ends. This CDR3 is 15 amino acids long.